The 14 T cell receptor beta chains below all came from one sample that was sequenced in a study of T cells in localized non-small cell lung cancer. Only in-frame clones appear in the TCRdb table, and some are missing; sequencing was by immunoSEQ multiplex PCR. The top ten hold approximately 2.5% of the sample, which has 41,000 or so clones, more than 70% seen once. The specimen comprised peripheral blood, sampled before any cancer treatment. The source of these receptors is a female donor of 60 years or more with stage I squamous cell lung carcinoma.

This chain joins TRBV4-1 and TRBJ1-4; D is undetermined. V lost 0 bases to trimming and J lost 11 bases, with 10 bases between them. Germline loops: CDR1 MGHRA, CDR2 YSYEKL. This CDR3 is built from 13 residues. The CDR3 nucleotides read TGCGCCAGCAGCCAAGATAGGTACGGTAAACTGTTTTTT. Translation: CASSQDRYGKLFF.

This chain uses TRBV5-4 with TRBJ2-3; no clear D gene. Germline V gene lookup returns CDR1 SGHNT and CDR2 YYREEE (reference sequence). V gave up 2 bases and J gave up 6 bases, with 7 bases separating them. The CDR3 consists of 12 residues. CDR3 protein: CASSLAQDTQYF. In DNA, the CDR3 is TGTGCCAGCAGCTTAGCGCAGGATACGCAGTATTTT.

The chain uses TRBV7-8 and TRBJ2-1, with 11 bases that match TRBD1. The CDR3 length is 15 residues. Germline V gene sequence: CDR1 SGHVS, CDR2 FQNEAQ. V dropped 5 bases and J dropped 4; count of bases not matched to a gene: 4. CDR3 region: CASSGQGALYNEQFF. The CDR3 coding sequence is TGTGCCAGCAGCGGACAGGGGGCTTTGTACAATGAGCAGTTCTTC.

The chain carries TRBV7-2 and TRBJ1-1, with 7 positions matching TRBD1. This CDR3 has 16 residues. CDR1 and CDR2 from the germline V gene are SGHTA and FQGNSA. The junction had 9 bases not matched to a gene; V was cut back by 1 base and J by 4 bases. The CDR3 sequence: CASSLGVRQGVTEAFF. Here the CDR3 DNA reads TGTGCCAGCAGCTTAGGGGTCCGGCAGGGGGTCACTGAAGCTTTCTTT.

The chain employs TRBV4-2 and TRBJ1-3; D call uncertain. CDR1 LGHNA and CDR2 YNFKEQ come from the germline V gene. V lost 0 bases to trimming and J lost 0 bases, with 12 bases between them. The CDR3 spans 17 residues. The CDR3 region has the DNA TGTGCCAGCAGCCAAGATCTTCAGGCCTCCTCTGGAAACACCATATATTTT. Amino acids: CASSQDLQASSGNTIYF.

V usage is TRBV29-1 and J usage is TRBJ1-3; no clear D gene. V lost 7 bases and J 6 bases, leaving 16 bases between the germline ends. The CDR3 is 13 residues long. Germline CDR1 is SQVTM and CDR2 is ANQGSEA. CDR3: CSAFRGPSNTIYF. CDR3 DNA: TGCAGCGCCTTCCGTGGCCCTTCAAACACCATATATTTT.

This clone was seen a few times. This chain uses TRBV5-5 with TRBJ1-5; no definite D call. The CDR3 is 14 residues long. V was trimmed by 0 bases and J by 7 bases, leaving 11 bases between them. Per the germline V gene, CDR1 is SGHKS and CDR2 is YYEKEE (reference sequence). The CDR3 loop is CASSLEQHRQPQHF. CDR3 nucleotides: TGTGCCAGCAGCTTGGAACAGCACCGGCAGCCCCAGCATTTT.

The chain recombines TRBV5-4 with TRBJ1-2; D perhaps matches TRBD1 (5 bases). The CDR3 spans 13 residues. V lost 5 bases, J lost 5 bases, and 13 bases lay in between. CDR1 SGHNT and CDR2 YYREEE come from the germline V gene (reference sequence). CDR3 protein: CASRTGGKYGYTF. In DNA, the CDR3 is TGTGCCAGCAGGACCGGGGGAAAGTATGGCTACACCTTC.

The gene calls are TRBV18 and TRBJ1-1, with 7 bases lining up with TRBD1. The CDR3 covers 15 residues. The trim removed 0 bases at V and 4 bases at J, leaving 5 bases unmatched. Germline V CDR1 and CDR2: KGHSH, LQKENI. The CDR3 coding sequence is TGTGCCAGCTCACCACCGACAGGGAGGCGCACTGAAGCTTTCTTT. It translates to CASSPPTGRRTEAFF.

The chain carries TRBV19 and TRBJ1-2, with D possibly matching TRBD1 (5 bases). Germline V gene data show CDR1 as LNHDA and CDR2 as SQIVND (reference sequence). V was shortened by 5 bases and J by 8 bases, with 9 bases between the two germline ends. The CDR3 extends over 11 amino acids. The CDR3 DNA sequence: TGTGCCAGTAGTCAGGGATTAGGCTACACCTTC. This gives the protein CASSQGLGYTF.

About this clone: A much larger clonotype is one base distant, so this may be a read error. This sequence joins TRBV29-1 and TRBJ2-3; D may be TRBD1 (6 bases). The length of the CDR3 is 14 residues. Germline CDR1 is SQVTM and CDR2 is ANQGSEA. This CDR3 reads CSVYSGDPYDMQYF. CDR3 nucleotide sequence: TGCAGCGTTTACTCAGGGGACCCATACGATATGCAGTATTTT.

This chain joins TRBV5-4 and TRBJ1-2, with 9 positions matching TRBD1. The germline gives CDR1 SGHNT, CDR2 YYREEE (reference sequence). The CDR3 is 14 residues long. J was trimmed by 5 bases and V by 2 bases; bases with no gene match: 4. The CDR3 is CASSLQGAQYGYTF. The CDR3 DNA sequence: TGTGCCAGCAGCTTACAGGGGGCGCAGTATGGCTACACCTTC.

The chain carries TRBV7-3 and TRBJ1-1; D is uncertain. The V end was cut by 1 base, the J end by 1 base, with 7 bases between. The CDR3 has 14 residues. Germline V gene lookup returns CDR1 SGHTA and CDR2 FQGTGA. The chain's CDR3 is CASSLSGRNTEAFF. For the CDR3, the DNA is TGTGCCAGCAGCTTAAGCGGCAGGAACACTGAAGCTTTCTTT.

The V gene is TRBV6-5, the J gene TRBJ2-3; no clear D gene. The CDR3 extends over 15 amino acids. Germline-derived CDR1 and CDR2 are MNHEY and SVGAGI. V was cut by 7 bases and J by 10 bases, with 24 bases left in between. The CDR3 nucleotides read TGTGCCAGCATTGGGCTTAGTGGGTCGGGCGAATCGCAGTATTTT. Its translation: CASIGLSGSGESQYF.